Sequencing of this T cell receptor (beta chain) was carried out in a study of T cell repertoires in aging, cancer and after chemotherapy. The wider study: The whole study produced a dataset of several million TCR reads.

Deletions cut 5 bases from V and 3 bases from J, with 11 bases between. The CDR3 extends over 14 amino acids. The germline gives CDR1 PRHDT, CDR2 FYEKMQ (reference sequence). Amplification of TCR beta used genomic DNA extracted from peripheral blood. Multiplex touch-down PCR with TRB-A/B primers amplified rearranged V-D-J TRB sequences. MiXCR, applied by TCRdb to the multiplex PCR reads, yields one record per CDR3 protein. The data hold around 10,000 distinct CDR3 sequences, with under 50% observed a single time. The receptor comes from a human donor in good health. Sequenced input: blood. V usage is TRBV13 and J usage is TRBJ1-3; possibly TRBD1 for D (5 bases). The DNA of the CDR3 is TGTGCCAGCAGCCCCGACAGAATTGGAAACACCATATATTTT. Translated: CASSPDRIGNTIYF. The variable domain in full, with the rest retrieved from reference TRBV13 and TRBJ1-3, is AAGVIQSPRHLIKEKRETATLKCYPIPRHDTVYWYQQGPGQDPQFLISFYEKMQSDKGSIPDRFSAQQFSDYHSELNMSSLELGDSALYFCASSPDRIGNTIYFGEGSWLTVV.